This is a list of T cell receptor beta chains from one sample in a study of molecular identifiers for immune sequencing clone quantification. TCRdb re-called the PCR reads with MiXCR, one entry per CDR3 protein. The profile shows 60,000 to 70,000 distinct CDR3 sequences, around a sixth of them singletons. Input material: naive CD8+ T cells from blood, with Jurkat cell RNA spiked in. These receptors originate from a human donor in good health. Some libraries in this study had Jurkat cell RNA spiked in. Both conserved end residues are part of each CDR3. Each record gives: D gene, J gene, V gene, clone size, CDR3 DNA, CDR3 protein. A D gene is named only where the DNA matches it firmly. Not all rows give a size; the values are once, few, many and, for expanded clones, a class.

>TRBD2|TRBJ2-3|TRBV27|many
TGTGCCAGCAGGATACTAGCGGGAGCGAAGGATACGCAGTATTTT
CASRILAGAKDTQYF
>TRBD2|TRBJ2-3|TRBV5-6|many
TGTGCCAGCAGCTTGGAGACTAGCGGGAGGGCAACAGATACGCAGTATTTT
CASSLETSGRATDTQYF
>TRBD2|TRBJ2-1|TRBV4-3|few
TGCGCCAGCAGCCAAGTGGGTCCAGCGGGGGAAGGGGGATACAATGAGCAGTTCTTC
CASSQVGPAGEGGYNEQFF
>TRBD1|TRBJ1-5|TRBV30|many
TGTGCCTGGGACGATCAGGGGGTACAGCAGCCCCAGCATTTT
CAWDDQGVQQPQHF
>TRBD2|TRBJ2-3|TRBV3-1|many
TGTGCCAGCAGCCAAATAGGCGCTAGCGGACTTAGCACAGATACGCAGTATTTT
CASSQIGASGLSTDTQYF
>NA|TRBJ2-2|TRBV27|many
TGTGCCAGCAGTTTAGGAGTCAGGACCCTCACCGGGGAGCTGTTTTTT
CASSLGVRTLTGELFF
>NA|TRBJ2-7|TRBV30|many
TGTGCCTGGAACCTAGCAACCACCTACGAGCAGTACTTC
CAWNLATTYEQYF
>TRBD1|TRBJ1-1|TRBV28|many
TGTGCCAGCAGTTTAATGGAGGGGGCGAGCACTGAAGCTTTCTTT
CASSLMEGASTEAFF
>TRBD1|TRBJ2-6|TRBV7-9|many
TGTGCCAGCAGTCCCGGACAGGGCGACTCTGGGGCCAACGTCCTGACTTTC
CASSPGQGDSGANVLTF
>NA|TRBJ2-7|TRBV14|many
TGTGCCAGCAAAGGAGGAGGGAGCTTTGTGCAGTACTTC
CASKGGGSFVQYF
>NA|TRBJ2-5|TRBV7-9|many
TGTGCCAGCAGCTCGATGACCGGGTTTGAGACCCAGTACTTC
CASSSMTGFETQYF
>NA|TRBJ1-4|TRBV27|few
TGTGCCAGCAGTTTAATAGGGCGGAGTGAAAAACTGTTTTTT
CASSLIGRSEKLFF
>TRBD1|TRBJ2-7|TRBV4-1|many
TGCGCCAGCAGCCAAAGGACAGGGGCCTACGAGCAGTACTTC
CASSQRTGAYEQYF
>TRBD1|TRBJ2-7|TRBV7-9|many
TGTGCCAGCAGCCGATCCGGACAGGGGGCGCGTGAGCAGTACTTC
CASSRSGQGAREQYF
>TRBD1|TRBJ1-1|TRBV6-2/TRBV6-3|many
TGTGCCAGCAGACTGTGGGACAGAAAGACGAACACTGAAGCTTTCTTT
CASRLWDRKTNTEAFF
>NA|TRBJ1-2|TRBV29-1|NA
TGCAGCGTTGAAAACAGGGTTAACTATGACTACACTTTC
CSVENRVNYDYTF
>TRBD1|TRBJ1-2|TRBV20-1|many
TGCAGTGGTACCAAACCAGGGGGCACGTATGGCTACACCTTC
CSGTKPGGTYGYTF
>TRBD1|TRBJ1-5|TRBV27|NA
TGTGCCAGCAGTGTGAAAGCCTGGGACAGACTCACAGATACGCAGCATTTT
CASSVKAWDRLTDTQHF
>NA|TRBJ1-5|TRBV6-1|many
TGTGCCAGCAGTGAATCATCCTGGGACCCCCTGGCCTATCAGCCCCAGCATTTT
CASSESSWDPLAYQPQHF
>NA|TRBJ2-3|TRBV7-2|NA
TGTGCCAGCAGCTTACAACCAGCGATAGATACGCTGTATTTT
CASSLQPAIDTLYF
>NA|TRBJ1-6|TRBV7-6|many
TGTGCCAGCAGTAAATTTCCAGCAGGAGATTCACCCCTCCACTTT
CASSKFPAGDSPLHF
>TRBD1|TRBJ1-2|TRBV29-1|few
TGCAGCACAGGACAGGTTGCCGGCTACACCTTC
CSTGQVAGYTF
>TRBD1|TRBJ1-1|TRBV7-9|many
TGTGCCAGCAGCTTAGGCCAGGGGGCCAACACTGAAGCTTTCTTT
CASSLGQGANTEAFF
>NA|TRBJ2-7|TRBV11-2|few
TGTGCCAGCAGCTTAGGCCTAGAAGGGTACGAGCAGTACTTC
CASSLGLEGYEQYF
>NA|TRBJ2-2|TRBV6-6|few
TGTGCCAGCAGTTGGGCCTTTGACACCGGGGAGCTGTTTTTT
CASSWAFDTGELFF
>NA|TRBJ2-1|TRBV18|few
TGTGCCAGCTCACCAGCGGGGAGCTCCTACAATGAGCAGTTCTTC
CASSPAGSSYNEQFF
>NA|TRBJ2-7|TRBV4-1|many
TGCGCCAGCAGCCAAGAGCGGATAGGAACTGAGCAGTACTTC
CASSQERIGTEQYF
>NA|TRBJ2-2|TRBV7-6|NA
TGTGCCAGCAGCTTAGCTGGGACACAAGCCGGGGAGCTGTTTTTT
CASSLAGTQAGELFF
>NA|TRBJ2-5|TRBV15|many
TGTGCCACCAGCAGAGATCTAAGTGCTCCAGCTCCCGGGACCCAGTACTTC
CATSRDLSAPAPGTQYF
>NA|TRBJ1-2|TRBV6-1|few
TGTGCCAGCAGTGAAGCGGCCGACAGCTACACCTTC
CASSEAADSYTF
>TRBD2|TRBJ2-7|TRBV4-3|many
TGCGCCAGCAGCCAAGGACTAGCTTTCTACGAGCAGTACTTC
CASSQGLAFYEQYF
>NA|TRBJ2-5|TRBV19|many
TGTGCCAGTAGTATAGCCAGGAGCCTCTGGGAGACCCAGTACTTC
CASSIARSLWETQYF
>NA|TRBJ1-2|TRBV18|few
TGTGCCAGCTCACCACGGCCCGGACAGACTATACTTCCTAACTATGGCTACACCTTC
CASSPRPGQTILPNYGYTF
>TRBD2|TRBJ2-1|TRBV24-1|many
TGTGCCACCAGTGATACCCACCACCCGAGCGGGAGTGGTAATGAGCAGTTCTTC
CATSDTHHPSGSGNEQFF
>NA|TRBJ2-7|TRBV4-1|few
TGCGCCAGCAGCGAAGTGCCCGGGTTTGAGCAGTACTTC
CASSEVPGFEQYF
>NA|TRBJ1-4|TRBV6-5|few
TGTGCCAGCAGTTACGGGGGGTCGGATAGTGAAAAACTGTTTTTT
CASSYGGSDSEKLFF
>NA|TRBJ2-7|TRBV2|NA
TGTGCCACCGATCAAACCGGGGACCACGAGCAGTACTTC
CATDQTGDHEQYF
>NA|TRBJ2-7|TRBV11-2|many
TGTGCCAGCAGCTTAGGATGGGCACCAAACTACGAGCAGTACTTC
CASSLGWAPNYEQYF
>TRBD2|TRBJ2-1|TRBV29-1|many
TGCAGCGTTGAGGGACTAGCGGGGGACAATGAGCAGTTCTTC
CSVEGLAGDNEQFF
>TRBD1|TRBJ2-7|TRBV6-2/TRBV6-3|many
TGTGCCAGCAGTCCCGGGACAGCCCACGAGCAGTACTTC
CASSPGTAHEQYF
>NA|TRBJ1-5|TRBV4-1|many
TGCGCCGGCAGCCAACGGGGGGCTGGCAATCAGCCCCAGCATTTT
CAGSQRGAGNQPQHF
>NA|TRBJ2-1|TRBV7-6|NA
TGTGCCAGCAGCTTAGCAGACAATGAGCAGTTCTTC
CASSLADNEQFF
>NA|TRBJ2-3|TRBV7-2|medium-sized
TGTGCCAGCAGCTTCCCTTTTAGCGGTAAAAGCACAGATACGCAGTATTTT
CASSFPFSGKSTDTQYF